A selection of T cell receptor beta chains follows, all from one sample in a study of siplizumab effects on memory and regulatory T cells. Data came from immunoSEQ multiplex PCR; TCRdb stores just in-frame clones and leaves some out. The table records approximately 100,000 clones, approximately 90% of them present only once. The specimen was Tregs sorted from blood. These TCRs come from a human donor in good health. Both conserved end residues are part of each CDR3.

CDR3aa: CASSLGLAYSQGELFF
v_gene: TRBV4-2

CDR3aa: CASSYGRTRTGELFF
v_gene: TRBV6-5

CDR3aa: CASSIPGQGLEKLFF
v_gene: TRBV5-8

CDR3aa: CASSENYEQYF
v_gene: TRBV10-1

CDR3aa: CASSVFQSAGELFF
v_gene: TRBV6-4

CDR3aa: CACHGQYNEKLFF
v_gene: TRBV30

CDR3aa: CASSYAGRGEKLFF
v_gene: TRBV6-5

CDR3aa: CASSLGRIPTDTQYF
v_gene: TRBV7-2

CDR3aa: CASSLGLTTDEQYF
v_gene: TRBV5-1

CDR3aa: CASSLGQPGVYEQFF
v_gene: TRBV11-1

CDR3aa: CASSIQRGGRDTQYF
v_gene: TRBV7-3

CDR3aa: CASSLGPGQGSYEQYF
v_gene: TRBV5-1

CDR3aa: CASRYGQNQETQYF
v_gene: TRBV6-5

CDR3aa: CASSSQQGNTGELFF
v_gene: TRBV19

CDR3aa: CASRGQGNQPQHF
v_gene: TRBV6-1

CDR3aa: CSVDGWGQGYNEQFF
v_gene: TRBV29-1

CDR3aa: CASSLMGQGVTEAFF
v_gene: TRBV7-3

CDR3aa: CASCPTGPGNTIYF
v_gene: TRBV19

CDR3aa: CASSLRGTEAFF
v_gene: TRBV5-6

CDR3aa: CASQPPSGTREQYF
v_gene: TRBV18

CDR3aa: CAIGTVEETQYF
v_gene: TRBV10-3

CDR3aa: CASSRGTAYNEQFF
v_gene: TRBV5-6

CDR3aa: CASSYMLAGVGEQFF
v_gene: TRBV6-5

CDR3aa: CASSLSSGMSGDTQYF
v_gene: TRBV5-1

CDR3aa: CASSAGPQGGETQYF
v_gene: TRBV2

CDR3aa: CASRALWAGTNEKLFF
v_gene: TRBV2

CDR3aa: CASSFEGGSGNEQFF
v_gene: TRBV5-1

CDR3aa: CSAGGGLEQYF
v_gene: TRBV20-1

CDR3aa: CAISESPGYQPQHF
v_gene: TRBV10-3

CDR3aa: CASSLKGGDTEAFF
v_gene: TRBV11-2

CDR3aa: CASSRRTGGAGTNQPQHF
v_gene: TRBV18

CDR3aa: CASSIQNQPQHF
v_gene: TRBV19

CDR3aa: CASKQGRGTDTQYF
v_gene: TRBV6-6

CDR3aa: CASSPAISGSTDTQYF
v_gene: TRBV9

CDR3aa: CASSQGLGYGYTF
v_gene: TRBV5-1

CDR3aa: CSVRGLEKLFF
v_gene: TRBV20-1

CDR3aa: CASSYSIGNYEQYF
v_gene: TRBV6-5

CDR3aa: CASSPGLTDYTDTQYF
v_gene: TRBV7-9

CDR3aa: CASSRGLAGVVDTQYF
v_gene: TRBV11-3

CDR3aa: CATSRAGRGTGELFF
v_gene: TRBV15

CDR3aa: CASSLNMRVGNTIYF
v_gene: TRBV7-9

CDR3aa: CASSPPGAYEQYF
v_gene: TRBV18

CDR3aa: CASSKLEGARRDTQYF
v_gene: TRBV19

CDR3aa: CASSFTGATEAFF
v_gene: TRBV5-1

CDR3aa: CASSLGTTGELFF
v_gene: TRBV5-1

CDR3aa: CASSRTGLAGRAGELFF
v_gene: TRBV5-6

CDR3aa: CASSLSGGWAEAFF
v_gene: TRBV7-9

CDR3aa: CSVGGQGPFEQYF
v_gene: TRBV29-1

CDR3aa: CASHKTGGSGELFF
v_gene: TRBV6-1

CDR3aa: CASSLGEGYGYTF
v_gene: TRBV5-5

CDR3aa: CASSESGDGQETQYF
v_gene: TRBV25-1

CDR3aa: CASSGLGANVLTF
v_gene: TRBV11-2